The 20 T cell receptor beta chains below all came from one sample that was sequenced in a study of T cell responses to AZD1222 COVID-19 vaccine. Only in-frame clones appear in the TCRdb table, and some are missing; sequencing was by immunoSEQ multiplex PCR. The table includes roughly 140,000 clones, around 92% detected once. The sample in question was peripheral blood, obtained after recovery from COVID-19. Receptor source: an adult who had recovered from COVID-19.

The chain couples TRBV7-9 to TRBJ1-3; D perhaps matches TRBD1 (5 bases). The ends were cut back, 4 bases at V and 0 bases at J, with 13 bases in the middle. CDR3 size: 16 residues. Germline-derived CDR1 and CDR2 are SEHNR and FQNEAQ (reference sequence). CDR3 amino acids: CASSYSDSSSGNTIYF. The CDR3, as DNA: TGTGCCAGCAGCTACTCCGACAGTAGCTCTGGAAACACCATATATTTT.

The rearrangement uses TRBV7-9 and TRBJ2-7, with 7 bases lining up with TRBD1. There are 14 residues in the CDR3. V lost 5 bases to trimming and J lost 6 bases; unmatched junction nucleotides: 10. In germline, CDR1 is SEHNR, CDR2 FQNEAQ (reference sequence). DNA for the CDR3: TGTGCCAGCAGCAATGCGACAGGGTTAGGCGAGCAGTACTTC. Its protein product is CASSNATGLGEQYF.

This clone is a singleton in its sample. The rearrangement joins TRBV7-5 to TRBJ2-7. TRBV7-5 is assigned pseudogene status. The CDR3 runs 17 residues. The CDR3 here is CARSLGLGRWLSYEQYF. The CDR3 nucleotides are TGTGCCAGAAGCTTAGGGTTAGGTAGGTGGCTCTCCTACGAGCAGTACTTC.

The DNA of the CDR3 is TGTGCCAGCAGTTTATACTACCCTGGGACGGAGTACCTTAGCAATCAGCCCCAGCATTTT. It is translated as CASSLYYPGTEYLSNQPQHF. The rearrangement joins TRBV27 to TRBJ1-5; D possibly corresponds to TRBD1 (5 bases). Trimming cost V 1 base and J 0 bases, with 22 bases left between them. Per the germline V gene, CDR1 is MNHEY and CDR2 is SMNVEV (reference sequence). This CDR3 is built from 20 residues.

This chain connects TRBV5-1 to TRBJ2-1; 12 bases are shared with TRBD2. Germline-derived CDR1 and CDR2 are SGHRS and YFSETQ. The CDR3 loop spans 17 amino acids. The J segment lost 4 bases and the V segment lost 4 bases, leaving 9 bases of the junction unmatched. CDR3 in amino acids: CASSLDASGRAYNEQFF. CDR3 coding DNA: TGCGCCAGCAGCCTGGATGCTAGCGGGAGGGCTTACAATGAGCAGTTCTTC.

The J gene is TRBJ1-2, the V gene TRBV4-1, with 8 nucleotides matching TRBD1. Germline CDR1 MGHRA, CDR2 YSYEKL. The ends lost 4 bases at V and 2 bases at J; junction bases unmatched: 6. This CDR3 comprises 15 residues. The CDR3 DNA sequence: TGCGCCAGCAGCCGAACAGGGGGGGGAAACTATGGCTACACCTTC. Translating it yields CASSRTGGGNYGYTF.

The rearrangement links TRBV4-2 to TRBJ2-7; tentatively, D is TRBD1 (6 bases). CDR1 LGHNA and CDR2 YNFKEQ come from the germline V gene. Trimming left V 0 bases short and J 6 bases short, with 12 bases between. The CDR3 is made up of 14 amino acids. The CDR3 DNA sequence: TGTGCCAGCAGCCAAGATTTGACAGGAACCGAGCAGTACTTC. Protein product: CASSQDLTGTEQYF.

The CDR3 DNA reads as TGTGCCAGCAGCCGGGGGTTGCAAGAGACCCAGTACTTC. It yields the protein CASSRGLQETQYF. V and J are TRBV14 and TRBJ2-5, with D possibly being TRBD1 or TRBD2 (5 bases each). From germline, CDR1 is SGHDN and CDR2 FVKESK. Trimming pared 4 bases from V and 2 bases from J, leaving 8 bases between. This CDR3 has 13 amino acids.

This chain links TRBV3-1 (or the pseudogene TRBV3-2) with TRBJ2-1, with TRBD2 matching 9 bases. The CDR3 extends over 16 amino acids. Germline V CDR1 and CDR2: LGHDT, YNNKEL (reference sequence). V trimming: 3 bases; J trimming: 2 bases; junction bases outside the gene matches: 5. The CDR3 sequence is CASSQRRLAAYNEQFF. In nucleotides, the CDR3 is TGTGCCAGCAGCCAGCGACGACTAGCGGCCTACAATGAGCAGTTCTTC.

The rearrangement joins TRBV2 to TRBJ2-2; D perhaps matches TRBD2 (5 bases). The V end was cut by 8 bases, the J end by 10 bases, with 17 bases between. The CDR3 has 13 amino acids. Germline loops: CDR1 SNHLY, CDR2 FYNNEI. The CDR3 nucleotides are TGTGCCAGCGCTAAAGTAGCGCTTGAGGAGCTGTTTTTT. Amino acid sequence: CASAKVALEELFF.

About this clone: Other DNA sequences from this sample encode an identical CDR3 as well. The chain carries TRBV18 and TRBJ1-4; no definite D call. CDR1 and CDR2 from the germline V gene are KGHSH and LQKENI. The CDR3 totals 14 residues. V lost 3 bases and J lost 0, with 5 bases in between. For the CDR3, the DNA is TGTGCCAGCTCACCGGGTGCAACTAATGAAAAACTGTTTTTT. Translated: CASSPGATNEKLFF.

The J gene is TRBJ2-5, the V gene TRBV27; TRBD1 agrees at 9 bases. The CDR3 contains 18 residues. The germline gives CDR1 MNHEY, CDR2 SMNVEV (reference sequence). Trimming removed 2 bases from V and 4 bases from J; junction bases left unmatched: 14. The CDR3 reads CASSLNPFATGGTETQYF. The CDR3 DNA follows: TGTGCCAGCAGTTTAAACCCCTTTGCGACAGGGGGGACAGAGACCCAGTACTTC.

The V call is TRBV18, the J call TRBJ1-1; the match to TRBD1 covers 7 bases. The CDR3 extends over 16 amino acids. Trimming removed 5 bases from V and 0 bases from J; junction bases left unmatched: 9. Germline V lookup: CDR1 KGHSH, CDR2 LQKENI. This chain's CDR3 is CASSTTGLSMNTEAFF. The CDR3 DNA follows: TGTGCCAGCTCAACGACAGGGCTTTCCATGAACACTGAAGCTTTCTTT.

V and J are TRBV5-4 and TRBJ2-7; 11 positions match TRBD2. Germline lookup yields CDR1 SGHNT and CDR2 YYREEE (reference sequence). The CDR3 has 16 residues. V lost 3 bases and J lost 4; bases outside the gene matches: 9. CDR3 loop: CASSSLLAGAIYEQYF. The DNA of the CDR3 is TGTGCCAGCAGCTCCTTACTAGCGGGGGCAATTTACGAGCAGTACTTC.

The V and J genes are TRBV9 and TRBJ2-7, with D possibly being TRBD1 (6 bases). Germline CDR1 is SGDLS and CDR2 is YYNGEE. The CDR3 consists of 15 residues. Between the trimmed V and J ends, which lost 0 bases and 6 bases, there was a span of 16 bases. The CDR3 spells CASSVEGHPTGEQYF. The CDR3, as DNA: TGTGCCAGCAGCGTAGAGGGACACCCAACGGGCGAGCAGTACTTC. Filled out from reference TRBV9 and TRBJ2-7, the complete variable domain reads DSGVTQTPKHLITATGQRVTLRCSPRSGDLSVYWYQQSLDQGLQFLIQYYNGEERAKGNILERFSAQQFPDLHSELNLSSLELGDSALYFCASSVEGHPTGEQYFGPGTRLTVT.

The rearrangement uses TRBV11-2 and TRBJ2-1, with TRBD1 identical over 8 bases. The V and J ends lost 5 bases and 7 bases, in that order; junction bases with no gene match: 19. Germline-derived CDR1 and CDR2 are SGHAT and FQNNGV. The CDR3 runs 18 residues. CDR3 sequence: CASSTRTGLQTLTNEQFF. DNA for the CDR3: TGTGCCAGCAGCACCAGGACAGGGCTACAGACCCTTACGAATGAGCAGTTCTTC.

The chain employs TRBV24-1 and TRBJ2-3; the match to TRBD2 covers 7 bases. The V gene's germline CDR1 is KGHDR and CDR2 SFDVKD. V shed 4 bases and J 1 base; nucleotides not matched to a gene: 13. The CDR3 covers 18 residues. The CDR3 nucleotides read TGTGCCACCAGTGAACCTACCCCAGGACTAGTAGGCACAGATACGCAGTATTTT. Translated: CATSEPTPGLVGTDTQYF.

The V gene is TRBV9, the J gene TRBJ1-2, with D perhaps TRBD1 (5 bases). Germline V CDR1 and CDR2: SGDLS, YYNGEE. V was shortened by 4 bases and J by 5 bases, with 12 bases between the two germline ends. The CDR3 contains 13 residues. CDR3 in DNA: TGTGCCAGCAGCAAAGTTGGGGGGTATGGCTACACCTTC. It translates to CASSKVGGYGYTF.

This rearrangement joins TRBV28 to TRBJ1-3, with D possibly TRBD1 on 6 matching bases. This CDR3 comprises 15 residues. CDR1 MDHEN and CDR2 SYDVKM come from the germline V gene. Trimming removed 4 bases at V and 0 bases at J, with 10 bases between. The CDR3 sequence is CASSSGGLSGNTIYF. DNA of the CDR3: TGTGCCAGCAGTTCCGGGGGGCTCTCTGGAAACACCATATATTTT.

The V and J genes are TRBV11-2 and TRBJ2-5; a possible D gene is TRBD2 (6 bases). This CDR3 has 15 residues. Germline V gene data show CDR1 as SGHAT and CDR2 as FQNNGV. V lost 2 bases to trimming and J lost 5 bases, with 15 bases between them. The CDR3 sequence: CASSLNGRVTETQYF. The CDR3 DNA is TGTGCCAGCAGCTTAAACGGGAGAGTTACGGAGACCCAGTACTTC. Full variable domain (rest looked up from reference TRBV11-2 and TRBJ2-5): EAGVAQSPRYKIIEKRQSVAFWCNPISGHATLYWYQQILGQGPKLLIQFQNNGVVDDSQLPKDRFSAERLKGVDSTLKIQPAKLEDSAVYLCASSLNGRVTETQYFGPGTRLLVL.